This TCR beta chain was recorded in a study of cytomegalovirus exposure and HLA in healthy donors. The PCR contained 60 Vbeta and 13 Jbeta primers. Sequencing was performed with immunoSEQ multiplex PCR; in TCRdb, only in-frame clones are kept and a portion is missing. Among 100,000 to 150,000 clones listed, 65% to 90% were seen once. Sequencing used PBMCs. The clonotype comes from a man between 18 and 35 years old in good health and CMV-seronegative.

This CDR3 reads CASSVDRGYWIEQFF. CDR3 bases: TGTGCCAGCAGTGTCGACAGGGGATACTGGATTGAGCAGTTCTTC. The rearrangement uses TRBV27 and TRBJ2-1; TRBD1 matches 8 bases. There are 15 residues in the CDR3. Germline lookup yields CDR1 MNHEY and CDR2 SMNVEV (reference sequence). J gave up 9 bases and V 5 bases, and 12 bases lay outside the gene matches.